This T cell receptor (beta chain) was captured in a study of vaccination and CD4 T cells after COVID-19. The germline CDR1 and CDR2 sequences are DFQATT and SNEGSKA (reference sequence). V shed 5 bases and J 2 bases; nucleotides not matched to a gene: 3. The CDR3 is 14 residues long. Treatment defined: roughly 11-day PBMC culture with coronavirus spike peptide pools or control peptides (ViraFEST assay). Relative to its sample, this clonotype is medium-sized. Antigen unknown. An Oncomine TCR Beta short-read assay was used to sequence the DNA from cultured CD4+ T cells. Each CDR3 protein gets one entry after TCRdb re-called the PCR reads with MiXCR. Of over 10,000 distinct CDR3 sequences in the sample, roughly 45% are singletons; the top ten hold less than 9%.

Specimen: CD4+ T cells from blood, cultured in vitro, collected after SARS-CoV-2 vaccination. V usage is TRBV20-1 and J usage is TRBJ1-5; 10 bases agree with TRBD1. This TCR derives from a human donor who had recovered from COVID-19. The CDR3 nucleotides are TGCAGTGCTCCAGGACAGGGGGGCAATCAGCCCCAGCATTTT. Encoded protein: CSAPGQGGNQPQHF.